This T cell receptor (beta chain) originates from a study of cytomegalovirus exposure and HLA in healthy donors. Study context: Assignment to the Caucasian-associated ancestry cluster applied to 81% of the approximately 400 genotyped donors.

Amplification used 60 Vbeta primers and 13 Jbeta primers. Authors' data handling: An analysis performed later counted 72 million or so unique TCR beta chains (approximately 11 million of them shared). Libraries were prepared by immunoSEQ multiplex PCR; TCRdb keeps only in-frame clonotypes and omits some of them. That table supplies the V and J calls and clone size; D and trimming were determined from the DNA. The sample has about 160,000 clones, approximately 70% seen once. This clone was counted only a few times. Its antigen is not known. V gave up 7 bases and J gave up 1 base; unmatched junction bases: 6. The CDR3 has 13 residues. Germline V gives CDR1 SQVTM, CDR2 ANQGSEA. Study-level results: TCR beta sequences reportedly predicted the HLA-A and HLA-B alleles of most subjects accurately.

The chain employs TRBV29-1 and TRBJ1-1; the match to TRBD1 covers 7 bases. This receptor was taken from a woman younger than 30 in good health and CMV-seronegative. Sequenced input: PBMCs. CDR3 residues: CSARGQPNTEAFF. CDR3 DNA sequence: TGCAGCGCCAGGGGACAGCCGAACACTGAAGCTTTCTTT.